The 12 T cell receptor beta chains listed next were all sequenced from one sample in a study of shared clonotypes between healthy human individuals. Profiling relied on immunoSEQ multiplex PCR, and the TCRdb table lists in-frame clones only, not all of them. Of around 610,000 clones in the sample, approximately 96% were seen once. CD45RO-negative cells were positively selected for CCR7, leaving out terminally differentiated effector memory CD45RA+ cells. The sequenced sample consisted of naive CD8+ T cells sorted from blood. The receptors come from a woman in her twenties or thirties in good health.

The chain couples TRBV19 to TRBJ2-7, with TRBD2 matching 11 bases. Germline values: CDR1 LNHDA, CDR2 SQIVND (reference sequence). V lost 5 bases, J lost 4 bases, and 4 bases stayed unmatched. The CDR3 length is 14 residues. In DNA form, the CDR3 reads TGTGCCAGTAGTCCGGGACTAGCGGATTACGAGCAGTACTTC. It is translated as CASSPGLADYEQYF. Based on the CDR3 plus reference TRBV19 and TRBJ2-7, the full variable domain is DGGITQSPKYLFRKEGQNVTLSCEQNLNHDAMYWYRQDPGQGLRLIYYSQIVNDFQKGDIAEGYSVSREKKESFPLTVTSAQKNPTAFYLCASSPGLADYEQYFGPGTRLTVT.

The gene calls are TRBV28 and TRBJ2-7; D not resolved. Germline loops: CDR1 MDHEN, CDR2 SYDVKM. The V gene lost 3 bases and the J gene lost 4 bases, with 7 bases spanning the gap. This CDR3 has 12 residues. For the CDR3, the DNA is TGTGCCAGCAGTTTTAACAAATACGAGCAGTACTTC. Protein: CASSFNKYEQYF.

The gene calls are TRBV11-2 and TRBJ2-1; D possibly matches TRBD1 or TRBD2 (5 bases each). V was cut by 1 base and J by 12 bases, with 22 bases left in between. In germline, CDR1 is SGHAT, CDR2 FQNNGV. The CDR3 length is 16 residues. The CDR3 reads CASSLGAGSLIFGQFF. The CDR3 DNA reads as TGTGCCAGCAGCTTAGGCGCAGGGAGCCTTATTTTTGGGCAGTTCTTC.

The chain has TRBV28 and TRBJ2-7; 7 positions match TRBD2. This CDR3 has 15 residues. From germline, CDR1 is MDHEN and CDR2 SYDVKM. V lost 8 bases to trimming and J lost 0 bases; unmatched junction nucleotides: 10. The DNA for the CDR3 is TGTGCCAGCTCCCCCTCTAGCGGAAGCTCCTACGAGCAGTACTTC. Its translation: CASSPSSGSSYEQYF. Full variable domain (rest looked up from reference TRBV28 and TRBJ2-7): DVKVTQSSRYLVKRTGEKVFLECVQDMDHENMFWYRQDPGLGLRLIYFSYDVKMKEKGDIPEGYSVSREKKERFSLILESASTNQTSMYLCASSPSSGSSYEQYFGPGTRLTVT.

The rearrangement links TRBV5-4 to TRBJ2-7; D uncertain. CDR1 is SGHNT and CDR2 is YYREEE in the germline V gene (reference sequence). The CDR3 contains 13 residues. V dropped 3 bases and J dropped 3 bases, with 10 bases sitting between them. The CDR3 sequence: CASSSTQDYEQYF. CDR3 DNA: TGTGCCAGCAGCTCGACACAAGACTACGAGCAGTACTTC.

The chain is built from TRBV25-1 and TRBJ2-1; D might be TRBD1 (5 bases). The V end lost 4 bases, the J end lost 8 bases, and 15 bases lay between the germline ends. Germline V lookup: CDR1 MGHDK, CDR2 SYGVNS. The CDR3 length is 14 residues. The CDR3 region is CASSVGAVGYEQFF. The CDR3 DNA reads TGTGCCAGCAGTGTTGGGGCGGTCGGCTATGAGCAGTTCTTC.

The gene calls are TRBV28 and TRBJ1-5; D ambiguous. Germline loops: CDR1 MDHEN, CDR2 SYDVKM. Trimming took off 6 bases at V and 6 bases at J, with 15 bases between the two ends. This CDR3 spans 14 amino acids. The CDR3 DNA sequence: TGTGCCAGCAGGTCCTCCCCCGCGAGTCAGCCCCAGCATTTT. Amino acids: CASRSSPASQPQHF.

The V gene is TRBV4-1, the J gene TRBJ2-7; 13 bases agree with TRBD2. The germline CDR1 and CDR2 sequences are MGHRA and YSYEKL. The CDR3 consists of 17 residues. With 3 bases clipped from V and 4 bases from J, the junction kept 9 bases outside the gene matches. The CDR3 coding sequence is TGCGCCAGCAGCCAGGATAGTGGGACTAGCGGGGTATACGAGCAGTACTTC. Amino acids: CASSQDSGTSGVYEQYF.

This clone appeared a single time. The V gene is TRBV13, the J gene TRBJ1-2; D is undetermined. This CDR3 is 16 amino acids long. V shed 0 bases and J shed 5 bases, with 16 bases lying between them. Germline CDR1 reads PRHDT; CDR2 reads FYEKMQ (reference sequence). The CDR3, as DNA: TGTGCCAGCAGCTTAGGTAGACGCATGCCGCGGTATGGCTACACCTTC. It yields the protein CASSLGRRMPRYGYTF.

A note on this clone: Other DNA sequences in this specimen translate into the identical CDR3. CDR3 bases: TGTGCCAGCAGCTTATCCGGGTCTGGAAACACCATATATTTT. Its protein product is CASSLSGSGNTIYF. The V call is TRBV11-2, the J call TRBJ1-3; no clear D gene. Germline V gives CDR1 SGHAT, CDR2 FQNNGV. Trimming took off 2 bases at V and 1 base at J, with 6 bases between the two ends. The CDR3 has 14 amino acids.

The rearrangement joins TRBV19 to TRBJ1-5; possibly TRBD1 for D (6 bases). The germline V gene has CDR1 LNHDA and CDR2 SQIVND (reference sequence). V was cut by 1 base and J by 6 bases, with 10 bases left in between. The CDR3 covers 14 residues. CDR3 DNA: TGTGCCAGTAGTATAGCCAGGGGTGGTCAGCCCCAGCATTTT. Residues: CASSIARGGQPQHF. The variable domain in full, with the rest retrieved from reference TRBV19 and TRBJ1-5, is DGGITQSPKYLFRKEGQNVTLSCEQNLNHDAMYWYRQDPGQGLRLIYYSQIVNDFQKGDIAEGYSVSREKKESFPLTVTSAQKNPTAFYLCASSIARGGQPQHFGDGTRLSIL.

On this clone: Distinct nucleotide sequences in the sample also encode this CDR3. The chain carries TRBV9 and TRBJ2-2; D is unclear. Trimming took off 0 bases at V and 1 base at J, with 4 bases between the two ends. This CDR3 is 14 amino acids long. The germline CDR1 and CDR2 sequences are SGDLS and YYNGEE. CDR3 region: CASSVGRNTGELFF. CDR3 in DNA: TGTGCCAGCAGCGTAGGGCGGAACACCGGGGAGCTGTTTTTT.